These T cell receptor beta chains were read from a single sample in a study of T cells in Graves' hyperthyroidism and ophthalmopathy. Each CDR3 protein gets one entry after TCRdb re-called the multiplex PCR reads with MiXCR. The sample includes a few hundred thousand distinct CDR3 sequences, roughly 46% seen only once; the top ten take roughly 19%. Material: peripheral blood or thyroid tissue (not recorded which). The receptors stem from an adult woman with Graves' disease, either hyperthyroidism or ophthalmopathy (not recorded which). Both conserved end residues are part of each CDR3. A D gene is named only where the DNA matches it firmly. Clone size is shown for a subset of rows, as once, few, many or a class of expanded clone.

abundance,d_gene,j_gene,v_gene,CDR3nt,CDR3aa
many,-,TRBJ1-1,TRBV7-9,TGTGCCAGCAGCTACTCGGGGGGCGAGACTGAAGCTTTCTTT,CASSYSGGETEAFF
few,-,TRBJ1-6,TRBV7-9,TGTGCCAGCAGCTTAGCATTTGGGGCATCACCCCTCCACTTT,CASSLAFGASPLHF
-,-,TRBJ1-2,TRBV7-3,TGTGTCAGCAGCTTATCGGCGGGGGCGAGCGGCTACACCTTC,CVSSLSAGASGYTF
many,TRBD2,TRBJ2-5,TRBV7-9,TGTGCCAGCAGCTTATCCCTAGCGGAGGTGGAGACCCAGTACTTC,CASSLSLAEVETQYF
-,TRBD1,TRBJ2-7,TRBV20-1,TGCAGTGCTAAGACAGGGGTGTACGAGCAGTACTTC,CSAKTGVYEQYF
-,-,TRBJ2-7,TRBV10-3,TGTGCCATCAGTGGAGGGGAGATCGACGAGCAGTACTTC,CAISGGEIDEQYF
many,TRBD1,TRBJ1-5,TRBV10-3,TGTGCCATCAGAGAACAGGGGAGCAATCAGCCCCAGCATTTT,CAIREQGSNQPQHF
many,TRBD1,TRBJ1-1,TRBV5-1,TGCGCCAGCAGCTTGGACAGGGGAGGAACTGAAGCTTTCTTT,CASSLDRGGTEAFF
-,TRBD1,TRBJ2-7,TRBV11-2,TGTGCCAGCAGCCAGGACAGGGTCAACGCCTACGAGCAGTACTTC,CASSQDRVNAYEQYF
-,TRBD1,TRBJ2-3,TRBV2,TGTGCCAGCAGGCGGGACAGGGGAGCAGATACGCAGTATTTT,CASRRDRGADTQYF
many,-,TRBJ1-6,TRBV9,TGTGCCAGCAGCCGGGGGGCGCATTCACCCCTCCACTTT,CASSRGAHSPLHF
-,-,TRBJ1-5,TRBV2,TGTGCCAGCAGGAGGGGAAGGGCCAATCAGCCCCAGCATTTT,CASRRGRANQPQHF
many,TRBD1,TRBJ2-5,TRBV27,TGTGCCAGCAGTTACGGACAGGGGGCCGAGACCCAGTACTTC,CASSYGQGAETQYF
few,TRBD2,TRBJ2-7,TRBV10-3,TGTGCCATCAGTATTAGCGGGGGGGCCAACGAGCAGTACTTC,CAISISGGANEQYF
-,-,TRBJ1-1,TRBV7-9,TGTGCCAGCAGTCCTGACAGCCATTCTTTCTTT,CASSPDSHSFF
-,-,TRBJ1-3,TRBV7-2,TGTGCCAGCAGCATACAGGGACCTGGAAACACCATATATTTT,CASSIQGPGNTIYF
-,-,TRBJ1-2,TRBV10-3,TGTGCCATCAGTGCTTCCGGACAGTTCTATGGCTACACCTTC,CAISASGQFYGYTF
-,-,TRBJ2-2,TRBV7-2,TGTGCCAGCAGCTTAGTCACTGCGGGAACCGGGGAGCTGTTTTTT,CASSLVTAGTGELFF
many,-,TRBJ2-7,TRBV5-6,TGTGCCAGCAGCTTGGTTGACAAAGCTTACTCCTACGAGCAGTACTTC,CASSLVDKAYSYEQYF
-,TRBD2,TRBJ2-5,TRBV2,TGTGCCAGCGCCGCGGGACTAGCGGGAGACAAAGAGACCCAGTACTTC,CASAAGLAGDKETQYF
many,-,TRBJ2-7,TRBV24-1,TGTGCCACCAGTGTTGTAGGGAAACGCTACGAGCAGTACTTC,CATSVVGKRYEQYF
-,TRBD1,TRBJ1-5,TRBV19,TGTGCCAGTAGTACCACTATATTCGGGACAGGGGGGGTTGACAATCAGCCCCAGCATTTT,CASSTTIFGTGGVDNQPQHF
-,-,TRBJ1-5,TRBV20-1,TGCAGTGCTAGTGGGTCCTTTGGAAGCAATCAGCCCCAGCATTTT,CSASGSFGSNQPQHF
-,TRBD1,TRBJ1-2,TRBV5-1,TGCGCCAGCACGACAGGGGGTCGGGATGGCTACACCTTC,CASTTGGRDGYTF
-,-,TRBJ2-1,TRBV7-9,TGTGCCAGCAGCTCAAAGTCGGGGGATCCCTACAATGAGCAGTTCTTC,CASSSKSGDPYNEQFF
many,-,TRBJ1-2,TRBV6-2/TRBV6-3,TGTGCCAGCACCCAGCGAGGGGATGGCTATGGCTACACCTTC,CASTQRGDGYGYTF
few,TRBD1,TRBJ2-7,TRBV20-1,TGCAGTGCAACCGGGACAGGGTCCTACGAGCAGTACTTC,CSATGTGSYEQYF
many,-,TRBJ2-7,TRBV15,TGTGCCACCAGCAGAGATCCAGGCTCCGAGCAGTACTTC,CATSRDPGSEQYF
once,-,TRBJ2-6,TRBV6-1,TGTGGGGACGGGACTGGGGCCAACGTCCTGACTTTC,CGDGTGANVLTF
-,-,TRBJ2-7,TRBV6-1,TGTGCCAGTTCCAGGGGAAACTTCGAGCAGTACTTC,CASSRGNFEQYF
-,TRBD1,TRBJ2-5,TRBV9,TGTGCCAGCAGTCGGCAGGGGGTACAAGAGACCCAGTACTTC,CASSRQGVQETQYF
-,-,TRBJ2-5,TRBV7-9,TGTGCCAGCAGCTTTGGGAGGACGGTTGAGTACCAAGAGACCCAGTACTTC,CASSFGRTVEYQETQYF
-,-,TRBJ2-2,TRBV24-1,TGTGCCACCAGACAGGGTACCTCCGGGGAGCTGTTTTTT,CATRQGTSGELFF
many,TRBD1,TRBJ1-2,TRBV27,TGTGCCAGCACCAAAGCCCTGACAGGGATGTATGGCTACACCTTC,CASTKALTGMYGYTF
-,-,TRBJ2-7,TRBV10-3,TGTGCCATCAGATCAGGGGCGAGGGCAAGGGACGAGCAGTACTTC,CAIRSGARARDEQYF
-,TRBD2,TRBJ2-5,TRBV20-1,TGCAGTGCTAGCCTACCCGGGACTAGCGGGAGGAAAGAGACCCAGTACTTC,CSASLPGTSGRKETQYF
-,-,TRBJ1-3,TRBV12-3/TRBV12-4,TGTGCCAGCACCCCGGGACACATGAACACCATATATTTT,CASTPGHMNTIYF
many,-,TRBJ1-3,TRBV9,TGTGCCAGCAGCCCTCCAGGGCAGGACTCTGGAAACACCATATATTTT,CASSPPGQDSGNTIYF
-,TRBD1,TRBJ1-5,TRBV29-1,TGCAGCGTTGAAGCAGGGGGTGGACAGCCCCAGCATTTT,CSVEAGGGQPQHF
-,TRBD2,TRBJ2-5,TRBV4-1,TGTGCCAGCAGCCAACGGCGTCTAGCGGGCCAAGAGACCCAGTACTTC,CASSQRRLAGQETQYF